A single sample gave rise to the 6 T cell receptor beta chains below, sequenced in a study of T cells in localized non-small cell lung cancer. Measured with immunoSEQ multiplex PCR; TCRdb has only the in-frame clones, and not every one. Found here are more than 30,000 clones, roughly 87% of them singletons; the top ten hold around 17%. The sequencing here drew on peripheral blood mononuclear cells, taken before any cancer treatment. The receptors stem from a man aged 40-75 years with stage III lung adenocarcinoma.

The chain carries TRBV7-3 and TRBJ2-5; 9 bases are a match to TRBD1. V lost 5 bases and J lost 4; bases outside the gene matches: 8. The CDR3 is 15 amino acids. Germline V gene data show CDR1 as SGHTA and CDR2 as FQGTGA. The DNA of the CDR3 is TGTGCCAGCAGCCGGTGGACAGGGGTCGGAGAGACCCAGTACTTC. This codes for CASSRWTGVGETQYF.

The J gene is TRBJ1-1, the V gene TRBV5-5; D might be TRBD1 (5 bases). Trimming took 1 base from V and 1 from J, leaving 8 bases between them. The CDR3 totals 14 residues. CDR1 SGHKS and CDR2 YYEKEE come from the germline V gene (reference sequence). The CDR3 DNA follows: TGTGCCAGCAGCTTGCGACAGTGGAACACTGAAGCTTTCTTT. Protein sequence: CASSLRQWNTEAFF.

DNA for the CDR3: TGCGCCAGCAGCCTCCTCGGACAGGGGTCCACCGGGGAGCTGTTTTTT. Protein sequence: CASSLLGQGSTGELFF. This chain uses TRBV5-1 with TRBJ2-2, with 9 bases lining up with TRBD1. The CDR3 is 16 amino acids. The V gene's germline CDR1 is SGHRS and CDR2 YFSETQ. The trim removed 4 bases at V and 4 bases at J, leaving 8 bases unmatched.

CDR3 nucleotides: TGCGCCAGCAGCTTGGGTCCAACCGGGACAGGGAGATACGAGCAGTACTTC. It specifies CASSLGPTGTGRYEQYF. The V gene is TRBV5-1, the J gene TRBJ2-7; 9 bases match TRBD1. Germline V CDR1 and CDR2: SGHRS, YFSETQ. Germline trimming cut 0 bases from V and 4 bases from J; bases unmatched to any gene: 11. The CDR3 runs to 17 residues.

CDR3 coding DNA: TGTGCCAGCAGTTTAGTCGGCGGGGGTCAGTTCGAGCAGTACTTC. Translated, it gives CASSLVGGGQFEQYF. The chain combines TRBV27 with TRBJ2-7, with 7 bases that match TRBD2. There are 15 residues in the CDR3. The germline V gene encodes CDR1 MNHEY and CDR2 SMNVEV (reference sequence). J lost 6 bases, V lost 2 bases, and 10 bases had no gene match.

The genes are TRBV4-3 and TRBJ1-6; the D is unclear. V lost 4 bases to trimming and J lost 5 bases, with 6 bases between them. Germline V CDR1 and CDR2: LGHNA, YSLEER. CDR3 length: 13 residues. The CDR3 loop is CASSLNDNSPLHF. The CDR3 nucleotides read TGCGCCAGCAGCCTTAATGATAATTCACCCCTCCACTTT.